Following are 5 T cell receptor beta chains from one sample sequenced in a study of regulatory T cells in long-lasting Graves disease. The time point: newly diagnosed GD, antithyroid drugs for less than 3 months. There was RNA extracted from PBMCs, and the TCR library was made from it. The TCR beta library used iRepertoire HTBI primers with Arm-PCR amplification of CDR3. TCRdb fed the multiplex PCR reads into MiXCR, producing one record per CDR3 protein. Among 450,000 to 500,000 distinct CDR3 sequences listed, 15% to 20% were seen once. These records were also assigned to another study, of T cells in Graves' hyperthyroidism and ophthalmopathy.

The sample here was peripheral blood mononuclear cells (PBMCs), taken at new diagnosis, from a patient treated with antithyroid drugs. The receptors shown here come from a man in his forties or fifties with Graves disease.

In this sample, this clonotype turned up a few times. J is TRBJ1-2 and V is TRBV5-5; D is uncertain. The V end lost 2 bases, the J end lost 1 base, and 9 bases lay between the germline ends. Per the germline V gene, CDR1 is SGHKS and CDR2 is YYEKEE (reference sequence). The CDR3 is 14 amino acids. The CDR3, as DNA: TGTGCCAGCAGCTTCGAATTACATAACTATGGCTACACCTTC. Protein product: CASSFELHNYGYTF.

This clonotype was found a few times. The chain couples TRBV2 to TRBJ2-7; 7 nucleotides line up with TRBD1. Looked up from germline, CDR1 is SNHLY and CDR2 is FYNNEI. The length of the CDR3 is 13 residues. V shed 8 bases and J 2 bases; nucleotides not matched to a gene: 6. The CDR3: CASFRDRPYEQYF. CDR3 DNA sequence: TGTGCCAGCTTCAGGGACAGACCCTACGAGCAGTACTTC.

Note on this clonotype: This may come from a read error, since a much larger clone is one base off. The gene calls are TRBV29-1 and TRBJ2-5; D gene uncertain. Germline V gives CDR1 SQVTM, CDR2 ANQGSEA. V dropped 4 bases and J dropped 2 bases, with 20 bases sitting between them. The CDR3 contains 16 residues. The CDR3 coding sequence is TGCAGCGTTGGGCCTCGTGAGTCGGCGAATCAAGAGACCCAGTACTTC. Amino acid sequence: CSVGPRESANQETQYF.

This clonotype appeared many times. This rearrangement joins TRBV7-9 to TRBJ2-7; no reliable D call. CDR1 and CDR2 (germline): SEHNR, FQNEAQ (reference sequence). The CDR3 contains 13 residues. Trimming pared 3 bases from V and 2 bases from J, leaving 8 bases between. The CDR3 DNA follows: TGTGCCAGCAGCTTGTGGAACCCCTACGAGCAGTACTTC. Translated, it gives CASSLWNPYEQYF.

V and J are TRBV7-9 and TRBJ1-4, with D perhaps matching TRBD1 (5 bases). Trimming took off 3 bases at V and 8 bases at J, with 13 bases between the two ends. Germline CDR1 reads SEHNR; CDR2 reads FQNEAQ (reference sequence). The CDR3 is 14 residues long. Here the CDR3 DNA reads TGTGCCAGCAGCTTGGCAGGGTCAAGAGAAAAACTGTTTTTT. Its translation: CASSLAGSREKLFF. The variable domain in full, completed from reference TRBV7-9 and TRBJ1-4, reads DTGVSQNPRHKITKRGQNVTFRCDPISEHNRLYWYRQTLGQGPEFLTYFQNEAQLEKSRLLSDRFSAERPKGSFSTLEIQRTEQGDSAMYLCASSLAGSREKLFFGSGTQLSVL.